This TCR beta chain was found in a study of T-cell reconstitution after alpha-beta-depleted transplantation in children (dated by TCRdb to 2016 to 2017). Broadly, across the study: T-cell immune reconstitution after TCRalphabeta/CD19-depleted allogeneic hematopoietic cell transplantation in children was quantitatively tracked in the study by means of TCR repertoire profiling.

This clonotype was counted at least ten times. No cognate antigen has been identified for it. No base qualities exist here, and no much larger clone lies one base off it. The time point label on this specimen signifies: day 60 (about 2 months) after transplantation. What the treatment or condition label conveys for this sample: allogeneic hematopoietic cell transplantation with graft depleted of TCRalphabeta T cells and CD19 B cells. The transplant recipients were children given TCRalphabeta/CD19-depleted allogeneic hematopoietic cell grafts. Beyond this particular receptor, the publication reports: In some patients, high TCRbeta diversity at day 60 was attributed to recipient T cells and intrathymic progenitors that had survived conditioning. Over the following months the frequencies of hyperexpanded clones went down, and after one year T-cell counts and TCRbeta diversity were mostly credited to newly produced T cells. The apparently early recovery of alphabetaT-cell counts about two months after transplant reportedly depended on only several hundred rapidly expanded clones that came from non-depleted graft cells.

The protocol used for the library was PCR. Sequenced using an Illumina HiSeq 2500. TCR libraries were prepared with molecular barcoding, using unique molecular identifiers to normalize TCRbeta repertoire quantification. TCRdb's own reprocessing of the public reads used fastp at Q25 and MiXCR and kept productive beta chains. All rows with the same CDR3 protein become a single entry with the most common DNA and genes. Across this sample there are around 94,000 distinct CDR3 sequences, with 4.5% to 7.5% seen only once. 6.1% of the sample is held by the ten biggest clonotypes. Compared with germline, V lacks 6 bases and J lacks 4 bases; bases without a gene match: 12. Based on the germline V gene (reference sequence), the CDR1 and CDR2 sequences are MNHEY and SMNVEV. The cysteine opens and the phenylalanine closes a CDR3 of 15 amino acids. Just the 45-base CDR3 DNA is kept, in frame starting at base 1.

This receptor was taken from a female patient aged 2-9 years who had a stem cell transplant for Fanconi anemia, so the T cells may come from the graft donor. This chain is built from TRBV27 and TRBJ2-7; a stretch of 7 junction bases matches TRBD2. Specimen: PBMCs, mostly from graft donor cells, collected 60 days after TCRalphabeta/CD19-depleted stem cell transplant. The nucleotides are TGTGCCAGCAGGACGGGGGGAGGCTTTCTTTACGAGCAGTACTTC. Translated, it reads CASRTGGGFLYEQYF.